The 27 T cell receptor beta chains below were found in one sample sequenced in a study of T cells after yellow fever vaccination. From the 5' RACE reads, TCRdb called clonotypes with MiXCR, one entry per CDR3 protein. Of 40,000 to 50,000 distinct CDR3 sequences detected, roughly 7% appear once; the ten largest clones hold 15%. The sample was CD8+ T cells not binding an NS4B(214-222) dextramer, sorted from PBMCs, taken 45 days after the yellow fever booster vaccination. These receptors all stem from a man aged 25 to 40 who received the YFV17D yellow fever vaccine.

The V call is TRBV6-1, the J call TRBJ2-1; TRBD2 agrees at 15 bases. Germline V gene lookup returns CDR1 MNHNS and CDR2 SASEGT. V shed 7 bases, J shed 2 bases, and the junction held 12 bases outside the gene matches. The CDR3 covers 19 residues. The CDR3 here is CASTHGGLAGGRTYNEQFF. The CDR3 nucleotides are TGTGCCAGCACCCACGGAGGACTAGCGGGAGGGAGGACCTACAATGAGCAGTTCTTC.

This clonotype occurred many times. The chain links TRBV5-5 to TRBJ2-2, with TRBD1 identical over 9 bases. The CDR3 runs 12 residues. V was pared by 8 bases and J by 5 bases, with 1 base of the junction left unmatched. Germline V lookup: CDR1 SGHKS, CDR2 YYEKEE (reference sequence). The CDR3 reads CASDRGTGELFF. The CDR3 nucleotides are TGTGCCAGTGACAGGGGGACCGGGGAGCTGTTTTTT.

This clonotype showed up many times. The V and J genes are TRBV28 and TRBJ2-7; 7 bases agree with TRBD2. Germline CDR1 reads MDHEN; CDR2 reads SYDVKM. V shed 7 bases, J shed 1 base, and the junction held 4 bases outside the gene matches. The CDR3 is 13 residues long. This CDR3 is CASISRESYEQYF. CDR3 DNA sequence: TGTGCCAGCATATCGCGGGAGTCCTACGAGCAGTACTTC.

This clonotype was recorded at least ten times. The chain uses TRBV6-5 and TRBJ2-5; 8 bases are a match to TRBD2. There are 13 residues in the CDR3. With 2 bases clipped from V and 12 bases from J, the junction kept 8 bases outside the gene matches. Per the germline V gene, CDR1 is MNHEY and CDR2 is SVGAGI. CDR3: CASSYRGGPMEYF. The CDR3 nucleotides are TGTGCCAGCAGTTACCGGGGGGGCCCTATGGAGTACTTC.

In its sample, this clonotype was seen many times. The rearrangement joins TRBV4-3 to TRBJ2-3; a possible D gene is TRBD2 (5 bases). Trimming left V 3 bases short and J 4 bases short, with 11 bases between. The CDR3 extends over 14 amino acids. Looked up from germline, CDR1 is LGHNA and CDR2 is YSLEER. The CDR3 protein is CASSQDRGPDTQYF. The CDR3, as DNA: TGCGCCAGCAGCCAGGACCGAGGGCCAGATACGCAGTATTTT.

This clonotype was observed at least ten times. The chain recombines TRBV20-1 with TRBJ2-2; D is uncertain. The CDR3 length is 14 residues. Germline V gene lookup returns CDR1 DFQATT and CDR2 SNEGSKA (reference sequence). V was clipped by 5 bases and J by 2 bases, with 12 bases between them. The chain's CDR3 is CSASRGVNTGELFF. The CDR3 nucleotides are TGCAGTGCTTCCCGTGGGGTTAACACCGGGGAGCTGTTTTTT.

This clonotype was detected many times. This chain joins TRBV6-5 and TRBJ2-5; D may match TRBD1 or TRBD2 (5 bases each). V lost 7 bases, J lost 11 bases, and 26 bases lay in between. CDR3 size: 15 residues. Germline V lookup: CDR1 MNHEY, CDR2 SVGAGI. This CDR3 reads CASTGQSTYPPKQYF. CDR3 DNA: TGTGCCAGCACGGGGCAGTCGACCTACCCACCTAAGCAGTACTTC.

This clonotype was picked up many times. The chain uses TRBV10-3 and TRBJ1-2; D is uncertain. Trimming stripped 6 bases from V and 4 bases from J, with 12 bases between. The CDR3 is 13 residues long. CDR1 is ENHRY and CDR2 is SYGVKD in the germline V gene. CDR3 DNA sequence: TGTGCCATCAGCCTGTCACCTCCCTATGGCTACACCTTC. This codes for CAISLSPPYGYTF.

This clonotype showed up just a few times. This chain connects TRBV29-1 to TRBJ2-1; D ambiguous. CDR1 and CDR2 from the germline V gene are SQVTM and ANQGSEA. The length of the CDR3 is 14 residues. Trimming shortened V by 4 bases and J by 10 bases, and 20 bases separated the two germline ends. CDR3 protein: CSVAADLENREQFF. CDR3 coding DNA: TGCAGCGTTGCGGCCGACCTCGAAAACCGCGAGCAGTTCTTC.

Many counts were recorded for this clonotype. The chain uses TRBV29-1 and TRBJ2-3; no clear D gene. This CDR3 is built from 12 residues. Germline loops: CDR1 SQVTM, CDR2 ANQGSEA. The V end lost 5 bases, the J end lost 3 bases, and 9 bases lay between the germline ends. CDR3 DNA: TGCAGCGTTCCCACACAGACAGATACGCAGTATTTT. This translates into CSVPTQTDTQYF.

The chain combines TRBV7-2 with TRBJ2-5, with TRBD2 identical over 13 bases. V was pared by 0 bases and J by 5 bases, with 6 bases of the junction left unmatched. CDR3 length: 17 residues. The germline V gene encodes CDR1 SGHTA and CDR2 FQGNSA. CDR3 DNA sequence: TGTGCCAGCAGCTTAGCACTAGCGGGAGGGCCGGAGGAGACCCAGTACTTC. It codes for CASSLALAGGPEETQYF.

This clonotype occurred many times. This chain connects TRBV6-5 to TRBJ2-7; TRBD2 matches 10 bases. V was clipped by 2 bases and J by 2 bases; unmatched bases: 3. The CDR3 has 15 amino acids. Germline V lookup: CDR1 MNHEY, CDR2 SVGAGI. The CDR3 DNA reads as TGTGCCAGCAGTTACGGGAGCGGGAGGGCCTACGAGCAGTACTTC. It codes for CASSYGSGRAYEQYF.

This clonotype was observed many times. The gene calls are TRBV18 and TRBJ2-5, with 7 bases aligning to TRBD2. Germline lookup yields CDR1 KGHSH and CDR2 LQKENI. With 0 bases clipped from V and 3 bases from J, the junction kept 1 base outside the gene matches. The CDR3 has 14 residues. CDR3 residues: CASSPPGTKETQYF. CDR3 coding DNA: TGTGCCAGCTCACCACCCGGGACTAAAGAGACCCAGTACTTC. Variable domain in full (rest from reference TRBV18 and TRBJ2-5): NAGVMQNPRHLVRRRGQEARLRCSPMKGHSHVYWYRQLPEEGLKFMVYLQKENIIDESGMPKERFSAEFPKEGPSILRIQQVVRGDSAAYFCASSPPGTKETQYFGPGTRLLVL.

Many counts were recorded for this clonotype. This chain's CDR3 is CSLSMTGGATDTQYF. Written as DNA, the CDR3 is TGCAGCTTATCTATGACAGGGGGCGCGACAGATACGCAGTATTTT. The chain links TRBV29-1 to TRBJ2-3; 10 positions agree with TRBD1. Germline CDR1 and CDR2: SQVTM and ANQGSEA. The J segment lost 3 bases and the V segment lost 8 bases, leaving 11 bases of the junction unmatched. This CDR3 contains 15 residues.

Ten or more counts support this clonotype. The V call is TRBV6-5, the J call TRBJ2-7; D call uncertain. Trimming pared 6 bases from V and 6 bases from J, leaving 18 bases between. CDR3 size: 14 residues. In germline, CDR1 is MNHEY, CDR2 SVGAGI. The CDR3 DNA is TGTGCCAGCAGCTCGACCAGACACAATACCGAGCAGTACTTC. Translating gives CASSSTRHNTEQYF.

This clonotype was found many times. The chain recombines TRBV12-3 or TRBV12-4 with TRBJ2-1; D might be TRBD2 (6 bases). The V and J ends lost 6 bases and 0 bases respectively, with 9 bases between them. The CDR3 is 14 amino acids. The CDR3 spells CASSAGNSYNEQFF. DNA for the CDR3: TGTGCCAGCAGCGCGGGGAACTCCTACAATGAGCAGTTCTTC.

This clonotype was observed at least ten times. The genes are TRBV5-4 and TRBJ2-3; tentatively, D is TRBD1 or TRBD2 (5 bases each). Germline CDR1 is SGHNT and CDR2 is YYREEE (reference sequence). The V and J ends lost 2 bases and 5 bases respectively, with 24 bases between them. The CDR3 has 18 residues. The CDR3 DNA sequence: TGTGCCAGCAGCTTCGGGGATCCCGGGACGCTCCTTCGAGATACGCAGTATTTT. Protein: CASSFGDPGTLLRDTQYF.

This clonotype was picked up many times. The V and J genes are TRBV7-9 and TRBJ2-6, with TRBD1 identical over 7 bases. The CDR3 runs to 17 residues. Germline trimming cut 5 bases from V and 2 bases from J; bases unmatched to any gene: 9. Germline lookup yields CDR1 SEHNR and CDR2 FQNEAQ (reference sequence). This chain's CDR3 is CASSIRTGAPGANVLTF. In DNA form, the CDR3 reads TGTGCCAGCAGCATAAGAACAGGGGCCCCTGGGGCCAACGTCCTGACTTTC. The full variable domain, rest sourced from reference TRBV7-9 and TRBJ2-6, is DTGVSQNPRHKITKRGQNVTFRCDPISEHNRLYWYRQTLGQGPEFLTYFQNEAQLEKSRLLSDRFSAERPKGSFSTLEIQRTEQGDSAMYLCASSIRTGAPGANVLTFGAGSRLTVL.

At least ten counts were recorded for this clonotype. The chain uses TRBV2 and TRBJ2-7, with TRBD2 matching over 14 bases. The germline CDR1 and CDR2 sequences are SNHLY and FYNNEI. Trimming at V came to 5 bases and at J to 2 bases, leaving 5 bases not matched to a gene. The CDR3 length is 16 residues. CDR3 sequence: CASSLGLAGGAYEQYF. The CDR3 coding sequence is TGTGCCAGCAGTCTCGGACTAGCGGGAGGTGCCTACGAGCAGTACTTC.

This clonotype was detected many times. The rearrangement links TRBV7-9 to TRBJ2-3, with D possibly matching TRBD2 (6 bases). Between the trimmed V and J ends, which lost 8 bases and 6 bases, there was a span of 18 bases. CDR3 size: 14 residues. Germline V gene lookup returns CDR1 SEHNR and CDR2 FQNEAQ (reference sequence). The CDR3: CASSPGTLKDTQYF. The CDR3 DNA is TGTGCCAGCTCTCCCGGGACTTTAAAGGATACGCAGTATTTT.

V usage is TRBV12-3 or TRBV12-4 and J usage is TRBJ2-7, with 9 bases identical to TRBD2. V gave up 8 bases and J gave up 7 bases; unmatched junction bases: 9. CDR3 length: 13 amino acids. The CDR3 nucleotides read TGTGCCAGCTCTGCGGGAGGGCTTTGGGAGCAGTACTTC. Its protein product is CASSAGGLWEQYF.

This clonotype was counted at least ten times. This chain uses TRBV27 with TRBJ2-3, with D hard to call. The germline gives CDR1 MNHEY, CDR2 SMNVEV (reference sequence). This CDR3 has 13 residues. The V end lost 3 bases, the J end lost 2 bases, and 6 bases lay between the germline ends. The CDR3 loop reads CASSFSITDTQYF. The DNA for the CDR3 is TGTGCCAGCAGTTTCTCTATCACAGATACGCAGTATTTT.

This clonotype has ten or more counts. The gene calls are TRBV6-2 or TRBV6-3 and TRBJ2-2, with D tentatively TRBD1 (5 bases). CDR3 length: 15 residues. The germline V gene has CDR1 MNHEY and CDR2 SVGEGT. Trimming cost V 2 bases and J 4 bases, with 11 bases left between them. The CDR3 here is CASSYPIGATGELFF. For the CDR3, the DNA is TGTGCCAGCAGTTACCCCATTGGGGCCACCGGGGAGCTGTTTTTT.

This clonotype was seen repeatedly, ten times or more. The J gene is TRBJ2-1, the V gene TRBV20-1, with 9 positions matching TRBD2. Germline V lookup: CDR1 DFQATT, CDR2 SNEGSKA (reference sequence). After removal of 1 base from V and 7 bases from J, the junction contained 8 bases not matched to a gene. The CDR3 is 15 residues long. The CDR3 spells CSARGETSGVNEQFF. In nucleotides, the CDR3 is TGCAGTGCTAGAGGCGAGACTAGCGGAGTAAATGAGCAGTTCTTC.

There are many counts of this clonotype. V is TRBV7-9 and J is TRBJ2-3; TRBD2 agrees at 13 bases. The V segment lost 4 bases and the J segment 4 bases; nucleotides outside the gene matches: 5. Germline V CDR1 and CDR2: SEHNR, FQNEAQ (reference sequence). The length of the CDR3 is 16 residues. The CDR3 here is CASSSGTSGIADTQYF. The DNA of the CDR3 is TGTGCCAGCAGCTCCGGGACTAGCGGGATAGCAGATACGCAGTATTTT.

The V and J genes are TRBV27 and TRBJ2-6; no clear D. The germline CDR1 and CDR2 sequences are MNHEY and SMNVEV (reference sequence). V lost 6 bases and J 2 bases, leaving 5 bases between the germline ends. CDR3 length equals 13 residues. CDR3 bases: TGTGCCAGCAGAGGCGCTGGGGCCAACGTCCTGACTTTC. Translated, it gives CASRGAGANVLTF.

Concerning this clonotype: Given a much more abundant clone one base away, this may be a read error. The rearrangement uses TRBV20-1 and TRBJ1-1, with 7 bases lining up with TRBD1. J gave up 9 bases and V 6 bases, and 10 bases lay outside the gene matches. CDR1 and CDR2 from the germline V gene are DFQATT and SNEGSKA (reference sequence). This CDR3 contains 12 residues. DNA of the CDR3: TGCAGTGCAACCGACCAGGGGGTTAAAGCTTTCTTT. Its translation is CSATDQGVKAFF.